This TCR beta chain originates from a study of blood T cell repertoires in COVID-19. In the study overall: Acute and convalescent COVID-19 specimens originated in the United States, Italy and Spain. PBMCs, B-cell-depleted T cells, or T cells were the source of the cDNA or gDNA that made up the material.

This CDR3 is built from 17 residues. Germline CDR1 is SGHVS and CDR2 is FQNEAQ. The ends were cut back, 5 bases at V and 2 bases at J, with 21 bases in the middle. The table lists this clone with a few counts. Original processing notes: It was from reference gene primer amplification that nucleated cell counts were estimated. Generated by immunoSEQ multiplex PCR, the TCRdb table keeps only in-frame clones and is missing some. V and J calls and clone size follow that table, whereas D and trimming were derived from the DNA. The profile covers roughly 140,000 clones, with more than 75% appearing a single time and approximately 5% taken by the ten largest.

Sequenced input: peripheral blood. The chain uses TRBV7-8 and TRBJ1-2; tentative D call: TRBD1 (5 bases). This clonotype was obtained from a woman between 45 and 60 years old with acute or convalescent COVID-19. The CDR3 DNA sequence: TGTGCCAGCAGCCCCGACTCGCCCCGGGGGTTCAACTATGGCTACACCTTC. It translates to CASSPDSPRGFNYGYTF.